The 7 T cell receptor beta chains below were found in one sample sequenced in a study of response to subunit inactivated influenza vaccine. TCRdb independently ran MiXCR on the RT-PCR reads; one entry per CDR3 protein. This table has approximately 700,000 distinct CDR3 sequences, 14% appearing once. This sample comprised PBMCs from blood, obtained 14 to 15 days before vaccination. These receptors were obtained from a man in his fifties who received an inactivated influenza vaccine.

This clonotype was seen more than once but under ten times. This sequence joins TRBV7-2 and TRBJ2-1, with D perhaps matching TRBD2 (6 bases). Per germline, CDR1 SGHTA and CDR2 FQGNSA. V was shortened by 3 bases and J by 1 base, with 13 bases between the two germline ends. There are 16 residues in the CDR3. For the CDR3, the DNA is TGTGCCAGCAGCTTTAGCGGATCCGGGTCCTACAATGAGCAGTTCTTC. The encoded protein is CASSFSGSGSYNEQFF.

The rearrangement links TRBV20-1 to TRBJ2-6, with 13 bases lining up with TRBD2. Germline lookup yields CDR1 DFQATT and CDR2 SNEGSKA (reference sequence). The CDR3 extends over 18 amino acids. V was clipped by 2 bases and J by 0 bases; unmatched bases: 4. CDR3 region: CSARMTSGGTSGANVLTF. The CDR3 nucleotides are TGCAGTGCTAGAATGACTAGCGGGGGGACCTCTGGGGCCAACGTCCTGACTTTC.

V is TRBV10-3 and J is TRBJ2-6, with a weak D call TRBD2 (5 bases). Trimming removed 10 bases from V and 0 bases from J, with 16 bases in between. Looked up from germline, CDR1 is ENHRY and CDR2 is SYGVKD. The CDR3 totals 16 residues. CDR3 region: CATQSPGDSGANVLTF. The CDR3 nucleotides read TGTGCCACGCAGAGCCCCGGGGACTCTGGGGCCAACGTCCTGACTTTC.

The chain links TRBV3-1 to TRBJ1-3, with TRBD1 matching over 7 bases. Germline CDR1 reads LGHDT; CDR2 reads YNNKEL (reference sequence). The CDR3 consists of 15 residues. V gave up 4 bases and J gave up 0 bases; unmatched junction bases: 3. The CDR3 region has the DNA TGTGCCAGCAGCCCGGACAGGAGCTCTGGAAACACCATATATTTT. Its protein product is CASSPDRSSGNTIYF.

This clonotype was counted only a few times. The chain employs TRBV19 and TRBJ2-1, with D perhaps TRBD2 (7 bases). Germline CDR1 and CDR2: LNHDA and SQIVND (reference sequence). The CDR3 runs 15 residues. The V end was cut by 6 bases, the J end by 7 bases, with 19 bases between. The CDR3 DNA reads TGTGCCAGTAGACTGGCGGGGGCCCTCGGTAATGAGCAGTTCTTC. This translates into CASRLAGALGNEQFF.

This rearrangement joins TRBV7-2 to TRBJ1-6; D is possibly TRBD1 (6 bases). V was shortened by 5 bases and J by 7 bases, with 12 bases between the two germline ends. Germline lookup yields CDR1 SGHTA and CDR2 FQGNSA. The CDR3 covers 14 residues. The chain's CDR3 is CASSPQGTNSPLHF. Written as DNA, the CDR3 is TGTGCCAGCAGCCCACAGGGCACCAATTCACCCCTCCACTTT.

This clonotype has ten or more counts. V usage is TRBV19 and J usage is TRBJ1-5, with 7 bases matching TRBD1. Germline V CDR1 and CDR2: LNHDA, SQIVND (reference sequence). Germline trimming cut 3 bases from V and 7 bases from J; bases unmatched to any gene: 3. The length of the CDR3 is 13 residues. The CDR3 coding sequence is TGTGCCAGTAGTATGAACAGGGGACAGCCCCAGCATTTT. Translated, it gives CASSMNRGQPQHF.